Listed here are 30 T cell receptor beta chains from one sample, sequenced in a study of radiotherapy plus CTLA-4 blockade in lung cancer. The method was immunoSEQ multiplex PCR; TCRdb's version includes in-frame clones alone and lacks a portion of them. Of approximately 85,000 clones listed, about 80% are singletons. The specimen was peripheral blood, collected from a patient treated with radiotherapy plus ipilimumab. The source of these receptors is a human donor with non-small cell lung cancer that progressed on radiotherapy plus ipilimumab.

CDR3 loop: CASSLNEVSNYGYTF. The CDR3 region has the DNA TGTGCCAGCAGCTTAAACGAGGTTTCTAACTATGGCTACACCTTC. The V gene is TRBV7-9, the J gene TRBJ1-2; D ambiguous. The CDR3 spans 15 residues. CDR1 and CDR2 from the germline V gene are SEHNR and FQNEAQ (reference sequence). Trimming took 2 bases from V and 0 from J, leaving 10 bases between them.

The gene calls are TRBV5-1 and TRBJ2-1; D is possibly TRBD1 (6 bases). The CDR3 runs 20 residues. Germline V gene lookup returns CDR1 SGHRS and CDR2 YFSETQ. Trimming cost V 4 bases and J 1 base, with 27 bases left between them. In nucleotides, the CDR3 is TGCGCCAGCAGCGGGTGGGAGCGGACAGACTCGGGGAGATCCTACAATGAGCAGTTCTTC. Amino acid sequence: CASSGWERTDSGRSYNEQFF.

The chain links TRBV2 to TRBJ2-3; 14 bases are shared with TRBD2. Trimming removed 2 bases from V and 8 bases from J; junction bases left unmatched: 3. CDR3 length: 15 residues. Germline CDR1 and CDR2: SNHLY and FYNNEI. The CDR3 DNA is TGTGCCAGCAGTGAAAGACTAGCGGGAGGGCGTACGCAGTATTTT. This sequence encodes CASSERLAGGRTQYF.

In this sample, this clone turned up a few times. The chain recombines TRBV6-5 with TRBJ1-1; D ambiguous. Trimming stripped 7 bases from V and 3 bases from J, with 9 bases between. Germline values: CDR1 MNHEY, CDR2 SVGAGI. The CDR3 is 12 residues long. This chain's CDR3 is CASTQDHTEAFF. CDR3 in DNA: TGTGCCAGCACCCAGGATCACACTGAAGCTTTCTTT.

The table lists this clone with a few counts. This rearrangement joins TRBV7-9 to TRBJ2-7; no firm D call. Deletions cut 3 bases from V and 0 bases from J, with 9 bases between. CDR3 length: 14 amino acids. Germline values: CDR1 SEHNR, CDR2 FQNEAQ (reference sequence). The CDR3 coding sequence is TGTGCCAGCAGCTTTTCGGGCAGCTCCTACGAGCAGTACTTC. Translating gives CASSFSGSSYEQYF.

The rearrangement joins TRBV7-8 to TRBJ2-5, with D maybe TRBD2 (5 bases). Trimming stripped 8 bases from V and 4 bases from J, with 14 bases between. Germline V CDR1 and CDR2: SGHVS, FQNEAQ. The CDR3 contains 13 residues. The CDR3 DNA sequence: TGTGCCAGCGGTTCAGGAGGCGCAGAGACCCAGTACTTC. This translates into CASGSGGAETQYF.

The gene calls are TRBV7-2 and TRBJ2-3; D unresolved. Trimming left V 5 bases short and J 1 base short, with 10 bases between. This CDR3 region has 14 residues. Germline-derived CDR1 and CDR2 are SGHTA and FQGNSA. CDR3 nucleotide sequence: TGTGCCAGCAGCCCCCGTTGGGGCACAGATACGCAGTATTTT. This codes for CASSPRWGTDTQYF.

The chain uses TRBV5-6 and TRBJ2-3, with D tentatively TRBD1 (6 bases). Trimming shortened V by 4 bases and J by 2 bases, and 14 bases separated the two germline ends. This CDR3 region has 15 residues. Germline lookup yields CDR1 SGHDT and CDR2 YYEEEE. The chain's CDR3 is CASSTTGTITDTQYF. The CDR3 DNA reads TGTGCCAGCAGCACAACAGGGACCATCACAGATACGCAGTATTTT.

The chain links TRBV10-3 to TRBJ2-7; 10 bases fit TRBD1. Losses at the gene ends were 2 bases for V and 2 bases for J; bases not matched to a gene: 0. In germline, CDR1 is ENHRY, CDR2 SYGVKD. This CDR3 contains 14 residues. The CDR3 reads CAISEGQGAYEQYF. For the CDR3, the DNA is TGTGCCATCAGTGAGGGACAGGGGGCCTACGAGCAGTACTTC.

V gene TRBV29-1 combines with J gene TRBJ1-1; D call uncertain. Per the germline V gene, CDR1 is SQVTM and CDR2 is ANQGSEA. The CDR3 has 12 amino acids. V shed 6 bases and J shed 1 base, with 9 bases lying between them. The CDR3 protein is CSVRASNTEAFF. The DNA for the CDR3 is TGCAGCGTCCGGGCTTCGAACACTGAAGCTTTCTTT.

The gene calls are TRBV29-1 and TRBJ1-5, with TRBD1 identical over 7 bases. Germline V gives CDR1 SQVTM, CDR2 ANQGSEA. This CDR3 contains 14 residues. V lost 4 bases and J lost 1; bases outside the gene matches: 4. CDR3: CSVVEGASNQPQHF. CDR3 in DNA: TGCAGCGTTGTTGAGGGGGCAAGCAATCAGCCCCAGCATTTT.

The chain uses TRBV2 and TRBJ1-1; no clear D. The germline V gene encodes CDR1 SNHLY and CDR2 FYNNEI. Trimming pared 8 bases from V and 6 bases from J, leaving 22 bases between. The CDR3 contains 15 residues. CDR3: CASRPREGRMAEAFF. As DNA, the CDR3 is TGTGCCAGCCGCCCCCGGGAGGGTCGGATGGCTGAAGCTTTCTTT.

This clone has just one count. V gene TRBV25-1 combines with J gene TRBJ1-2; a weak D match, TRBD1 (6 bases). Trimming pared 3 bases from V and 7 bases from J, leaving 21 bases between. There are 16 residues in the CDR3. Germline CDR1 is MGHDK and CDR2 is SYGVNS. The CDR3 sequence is CASSDSGQNRRSGYTF. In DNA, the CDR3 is TGTGCCAGCAGTGATTCCGGACAGAACCGACGGAGTGGCTACACCTTC.

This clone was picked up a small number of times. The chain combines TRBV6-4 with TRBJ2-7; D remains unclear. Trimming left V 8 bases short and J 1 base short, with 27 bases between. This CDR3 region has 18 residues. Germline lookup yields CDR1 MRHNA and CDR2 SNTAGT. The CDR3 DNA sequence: TGTGCCAGCCACATCATCGGAGACGCACCGCTCGGGTCCTACGAGCAGTACTTC. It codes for CASHIIGDAPLGSYEQYF.

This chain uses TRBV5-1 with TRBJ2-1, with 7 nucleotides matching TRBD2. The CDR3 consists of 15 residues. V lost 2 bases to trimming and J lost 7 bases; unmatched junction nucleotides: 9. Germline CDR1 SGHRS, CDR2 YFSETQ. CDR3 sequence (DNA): TGCGCCAGCAGCTTATGGCTAGCGGCGGGGAATGAGCAGTTCTTC. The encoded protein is CASSLWLAAGNEQFF.

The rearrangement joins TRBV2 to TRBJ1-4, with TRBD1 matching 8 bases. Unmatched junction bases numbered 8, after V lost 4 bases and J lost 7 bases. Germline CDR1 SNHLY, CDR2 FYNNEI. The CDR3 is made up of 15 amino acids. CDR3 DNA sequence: TGTGCCAGCAGTGGGGGACAGGTGAGGAGTGAAAAACTGTTTTTT. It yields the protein CASSGGQVRSEKLFF.

The CDR3 DNA follows: TGTGCCAGCTCACCACCGGGGGGGAAAGAGACCCAGTACTTC. It codes for CASSPPGGKETQYF. V and J are TRBV18 and TRBJ2-5; 7 positions match TRBD2. V lost 0 bases, J lost 3 bases, and 1 base stayed unmatched. Germline CDR1 is KGHSH and CDR2 is LQKENI. This CDR3 region has 14 residues.

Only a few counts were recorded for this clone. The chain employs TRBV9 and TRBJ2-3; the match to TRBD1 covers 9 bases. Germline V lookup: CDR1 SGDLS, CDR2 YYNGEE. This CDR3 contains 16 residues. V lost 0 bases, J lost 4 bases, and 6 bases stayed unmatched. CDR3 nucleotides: TGTGCCAGCAGCGTAGAGACAGGGGGGGTACCAGATACGCAGTATTTT. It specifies CASSVETGGVPDTQYF.

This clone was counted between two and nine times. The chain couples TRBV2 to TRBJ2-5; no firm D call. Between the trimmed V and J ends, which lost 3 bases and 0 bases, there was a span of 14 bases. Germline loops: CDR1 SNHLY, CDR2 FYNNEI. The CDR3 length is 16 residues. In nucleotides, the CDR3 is TGTGCCAGCAGTGATTTGGTTACAACGTACCAAGAGACCCAGTACTTC. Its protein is CASSDLVTTYQETQYF. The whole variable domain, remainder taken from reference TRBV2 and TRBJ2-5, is EPEVTQTPSHQVTQMGQEVILRCVPISNHLYFYWYRQILGQKVEFLVSFYNNEISEKSEIFDDQFSVERPDGSNFTLKIRSTKLEDSAMYFCASSDLVTTYQETQYFGPGTRLLVL.

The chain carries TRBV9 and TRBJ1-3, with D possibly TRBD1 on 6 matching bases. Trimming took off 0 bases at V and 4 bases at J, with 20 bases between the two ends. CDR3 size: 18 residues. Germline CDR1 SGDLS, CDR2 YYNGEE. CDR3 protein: CASSVANTAPGAGNTIYF. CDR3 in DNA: TGTGCCAGCAGCGTAGCTAATACGGCCCCGGGGGCAGGAAACACCATATATTTT.

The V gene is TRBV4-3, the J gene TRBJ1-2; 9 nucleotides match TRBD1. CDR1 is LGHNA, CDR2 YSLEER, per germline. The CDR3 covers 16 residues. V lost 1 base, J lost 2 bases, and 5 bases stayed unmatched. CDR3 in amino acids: CASSQAGTGMNYGYTF. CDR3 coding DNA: TGCGCCAGCAGCCAAGCCGGGACAGGGATGAACTATGGCTACACCTTC.

This CDR3 is CASSTGQGSNEQFF. CDR3 nucleotides: TGTGCCAGTAGTACCGGACAGGGGTCTAATGAGCAGTTCTTC. The gene calls are TRBV19 and TRBJ2-1, with TRBD1 identical over 9 bases. CDR1 and CDR2 (germline): LNHDA, SQIVND (reference sequence). CDR3 size: 14 residues. The V segment lost 4 bases and the J segment 7 bases; nucleotides outside the gene matches: 5.

Here the CDR3 reads CASSSTPRETQYF. DNA of the CDR3: TGTGCCAGCAGCAGCACACCTCGGGAGACCCAGTACTTC. V is TRBV4-2 and J is TRBJ2-5; the D is unclear. CDR1 and CDR2 from the germline V gene are LGHNA and YNFKEQ. CDR3 size: 13 residues. V dropped 5 bases and J dropped 5 bases, with 12 bases sitting between them.

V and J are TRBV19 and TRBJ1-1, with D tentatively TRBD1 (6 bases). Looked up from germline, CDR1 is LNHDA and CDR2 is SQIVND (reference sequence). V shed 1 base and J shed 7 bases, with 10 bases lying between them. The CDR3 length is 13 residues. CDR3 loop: CASSIVPDSEAFF. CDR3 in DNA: TGTGCCAGTAGTATAGTCCCGGACAGTGAAGCTTTCTTT.

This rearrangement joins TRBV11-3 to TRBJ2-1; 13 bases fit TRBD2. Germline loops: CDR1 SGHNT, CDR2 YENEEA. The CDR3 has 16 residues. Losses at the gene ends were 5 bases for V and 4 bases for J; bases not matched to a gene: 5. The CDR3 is CASSPPGLAGYNEQFF. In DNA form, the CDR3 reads TGTGCCAGCAGCCCTCCGGGACTAGCGGGATACAATGAGCAGTTCTTC.

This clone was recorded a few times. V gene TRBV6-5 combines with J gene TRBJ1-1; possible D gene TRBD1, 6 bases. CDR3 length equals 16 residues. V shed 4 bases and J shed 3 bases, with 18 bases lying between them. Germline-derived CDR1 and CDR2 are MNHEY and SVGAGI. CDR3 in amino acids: CASSSLTGRGYTEAFF. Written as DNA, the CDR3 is TGTGCCAGCAGTTCTCTCACAGGGAGAGGGTACACTGAAGCTTTCTTT.

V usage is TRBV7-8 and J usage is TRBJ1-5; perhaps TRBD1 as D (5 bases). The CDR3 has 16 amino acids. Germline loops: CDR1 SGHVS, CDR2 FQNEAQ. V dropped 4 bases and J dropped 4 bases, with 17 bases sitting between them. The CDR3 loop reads CASSSLNGAVNQPQHF. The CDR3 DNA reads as TGTGCCAGCAGCTCGCTGAACGGGGCAGTAAATCAGCCCCAGCATTTT. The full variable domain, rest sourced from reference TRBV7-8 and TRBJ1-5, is GAGVSQSPRYKVAKRGQDVALRCDPISGHVSLFWYQQALGQGPEFLTYFQNEAQLDKSGLPSDRFFAERPEGSVSTLKIQRTQQEDSAVYLCASSSLNGAVNQPQHFGDGTRLSIL.

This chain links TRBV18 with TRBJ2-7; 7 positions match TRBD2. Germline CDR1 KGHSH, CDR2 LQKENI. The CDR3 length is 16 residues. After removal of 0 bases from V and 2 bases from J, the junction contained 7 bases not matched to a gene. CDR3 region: CASSPPVGGPAYEQYF. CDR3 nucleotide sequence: TGTGCCAGCTCACCACCGGTGGGAGGGCCAGCCTACGAGCAGTACTTC.

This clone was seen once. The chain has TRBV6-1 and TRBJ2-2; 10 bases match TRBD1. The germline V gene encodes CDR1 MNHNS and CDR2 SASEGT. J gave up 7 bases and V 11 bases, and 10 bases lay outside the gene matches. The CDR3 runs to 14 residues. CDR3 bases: TGTGCCCACGACAGGGGGCTAGGTAACGGGGAGCTGTTTTTT. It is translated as CAHDRGLGNGELFF.

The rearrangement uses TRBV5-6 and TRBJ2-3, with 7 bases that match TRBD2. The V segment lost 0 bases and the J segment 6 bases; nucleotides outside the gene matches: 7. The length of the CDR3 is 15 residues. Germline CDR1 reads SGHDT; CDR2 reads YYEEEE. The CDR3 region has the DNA TGTGCCAGCAGCTTGGCCGGGACTATGGGCGATACGCAGTATTTT. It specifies CASSLAGTMGDTQYF.